What follows are 27 T cell receptor beta chains derived from one specimen sequenced in a study of cytomegalovirus exposure and HLA in healthy donors. The primer mix had 60 Vbeta and 13 Jbeta primers. Profiled with immunoSEQ multiplex PCR; TCRdb holds only in-frame clones, not every one. Of about 140,000 clones listed, about 72% are singletons. Sequences were obtained from PBMCs. These receptors originate from a man between 60 and 70 years old in good health and CMV-seronegative.

The chain's CDR3 is CASSPRTAGNEQYF. The CDR3 DNA sequence: TGTGCCAGCAGCCCCCGGACAGCCGGCAACGAGCAGTACTTC. The chain has TRBV9 and TRBJ2-7; tentative D call: TRBD1 (6 bases). Germline V lookup: CDR1 SGDLS, CDR2 YYNGEE. The CDR3 is made up of 14 amino acids. Trimming removed 4 bases from V and 5 bases from J, with 16 bases in between. Full variable domain (rest looked up from reference TRBV9 and TRBJ2-7): DSGVTQTPKHLITATGQRVTLRCSPRSGDLSVYWYQQSLDQGLQFLIQYYNGEERAKGNILERFSAQQFPDLHSELNLSSLELGDSALYFCASSPRTAGNEQYFGPGTRLTVT.

The genes are TRBV7-8 and TRBJ2-7; no firm D call. This CDR3 is built from 12 residues. CDR1 SGHVS and CDR2 FQNEAQ come from the germline V gene. V was cut by 5 bases and J by 4 bases, with 9 bases left in between. For the CDR3, the DNA is TGTGCCAGCAGCCCCTCGCTATACGAGCAGTACTTC. Translation: CASSPSLYEQYF. Using reference TRBV7-8 and TRBJ2-7 for the parts outside the CDR3, the full variable domain is GAGVSQSPRYKVAKRGQDVALRCDPISGHVSLFWYQQALGQGPEFLTYFQNEAQLDKSGLPSDRFFAERPEGSVSTLKIQRTQQEDSAVYLCASSPSLYEQYFGPGTRLTVT.

This chain uses TRBV28 with TRBJ2-7, with 9 positions matching TRBD1. From germline, CDR1 is MDHEN and CDR2 SYDVKM. Trimming took 6 bases from V and 5 from J; bases not matched to a gene: 8. The CDR3 length is 14 residues. CDR3 in DNA: TGTGCCAGCAGCCCTACAGGGGGCTTCGACGAGCAGTACTTC. Its protein product is CASSPTGGFDEQYF.

J is TRBJ2-3 and V is TRBV19; tentative D call: TRBD1 (6 bases). V was cut by 4 bases and J by 2 bases, with 10 bases left in between. Looked up from germline, CDR1 is LNHDA and CDR2 is SQIVND (reference sequence). This CDR3 is 14 amino acids long. The CDR3: CASSTAGVTDTQYF. DNA for the CDR3: TGTGCCAGTAGTACGGCAGGGGTCACAGATACGCAGTATTTT.

This clone has a single count. The gene calls are TRBV21-1 and TRBJ2-3; TRBD2, the table's D call, was not compared with the DNA. TRBV21-1 counts as a pseudogene. The CDR3 covers 18 residues. CDR3 nucleotide sequence: TGTGCCAGCAGCAAAGGGAAGCGGGAGGGCCTTGTGACAGATACGCAGTATTTT. Translating it yields CASSKGKREGLVTDTQYF.

This rearrangement joins TRBV18 to TRBJ2-1, with TRBD2 identical over 8 bases. The CDR3 consists of 13 residues. CDR1 is KGHSH, CDR2 LQKENI, per germline. The V gene end was trimmed by 4 bases and the J gene end by 5 bases; junction bases not matched to a gene: 1. This CDR3 is CASSRREDNEQFF. DNA of the CDR3: TGTGCCAGCTCACGGCGGGAGGACAATGAGCAGTTCTTC.

The rearrangement links TRBV25-1 to TRBJ2-7; D is unclear. V lost 2 bases to trimming and J lost 3 bases, with 8 bases between them. The CDR3 consists of 13 residues. Germline assignment: CDR1 MGHDK and CDR2 SYGVNS. This chain's CDR3 is CASSEPRGYEQYF. The CDR3 DNA follows: TGTGCCAGCAGTGAACCGCGAGGCTACGAGCAGTACTTC.

The rearrangement links TRBV28 to TRBJ2-1; 13 nucleotides match TRBD2. Trimming removed 3 bases from V and 3 bases from J; junction bases left unmatched: 5. The CDR3 sequence is 17 residues long. Germline assignment: CDR1 MDHEN and CDR2 SYDVKM. The CDR3 DNA sequence: TGTGCCAGCAGTTTTTCGGGACTAGCGGGACTCTACAATGAGCAGTTCTTC. Its protein is CASSFSGLAGLYNEQFF.

The V gene is TRBV5-1, the J gene TRBJ2-3; TRBD2 matches 7 bases. J lost 2 bases, V lost 3 bases, and 3 bases had no gene match. The CDR3 loop spans 14 amino acids. Germline assignment: CDR1 SGHRS and CDR2 YFSETQ. CDR3 loop: CASSSGTNTDTQYF. The CDR3 nucleotides are TGCGCCAGCAGCTCGGGGACTAACACAGATACGCAGTATTTT.

This chain connects TRBV29-1 to TRBJ2-3; TRBD1 matches 12 bases. The germline V gene encodes CDR1 SQVTM and CDR2 ANQGSEA. The CDR3 length is 18 residues. V trimming: 5 bases; J trimming: 0 bases; junction bases outside the gene matches: 12. The CDR3 sequence: CSVHGWDRGLRSTDTQYF. In nucleotides, the CDR3 is TGCAGCGTTCACGGCTGGGACAGGGGGCTGAGAAGCACAGATACGCAGTATTTT.

The J gene is TRBJ1-2, the V gene TRBV4-1, with D possibly TRBD1 on 6 matching bases. CDR1 and CDR2 (germline): MGHRA, YSYEKL. With 0 bases removed from V and 4 bases from J, the gap between germline ends came to 21 bases. CDR3 length: 18 residues. Here the CDR3 DNA reads TGCGCCAGCAGCCAAGACTTAAGGGGGTCAGGGCGCGGCTATGGCTACACCTTC. It specifies CASSQDLRGSGRGYGYTF.

V usage is TRBV28 and J usage is TRBJ2-4; 7 positions agree with TRBD2. The CDR3 length is 15 residues. The V gene's germline CDR1 is MDHEN and CDR2 SYDVKM. V lost 2 bases and J lost 9; bases outside the gene matches: 10. The CDR3 nucleotides read TGTGCCAGCAGTTTAGAGGGCGGGAGAGGGATCATTCAGTACTTC. Protein sequence: CASSLEGGRGIIQYF.

J is TRBJ2-7 and V is TRBV6-1; perhaps TRBD1 as D (6 bases). Trimming cost V 6 bases and J 3 bases, with 9 bases left between them. Germline values: CDR1 MNHNS, CDR2 SASEGT. The CDR3 contains 12 residues. The CDR3 coding sequence is TGTGCCAGCAGGAGACAGGTCTACGAGCAGTACTTC. Amino acid sequence: CASRRQVYEQYF.

V usage is TRBV28 and J usage is TRBJ2-3; D not resolved. The CDR3 length is 14 residues. Germline CDR1 reads MDHEN; CDR2 reads SYDVKM. The V gene lost 5 bases and the J gene lost 6 bases, with 15 bases spanning the gap. In DNA form, the CDR3 reads TGTGCCAGCAGTCCGAGTCAGACCGGGGATACGCAGTATTTT. It is translated as CASSPSQTGDTQYF.

This clone was detected only once. V usage is TRBV30 and J usage is TRBJ2-1; 10 nucleotides match TRBD2. Unmatched junction bases numbered 6, after V lost 2 bases and J lost 5 bases. The CDR3 is made up of 15 amino acids. CDR1 is GTSNPN and CDR2 is SVGIG in the germline V gene (reference sequence). CDR3 region: CAWSFLAGEHNEQFF. The CDR3 DNA follows: TGTGCCTGGAGTTTTCTAGCGGGAGAACACAATGAGCAGTTCTTC.

This chain connects TRBV5-1 to TRBJ1-3; D is uncertain. Trimming stripped 0 bases from V and 0 bases from J, with 10 bases between. The CDR3 covers 16 residues. Germline loops: CDR1 SGHRS, CDR2 YFSETQ. CDR3 bases: TGCGCCAGCAGCTTGGCCCCCCTGAGCTCTGGAAACACCATATATTTT. The encoded protein is CASSLAPLSSGNTIYF.

A few counts support this clone. The V call is TRBV4-3, the J call TRBJ2-3; 7 bases are shared with TRBD1. Losses at the gene ends were 5 bases for V and 2 bases for J; bases not matched to a gene: 7. The CDR3 totals 15 residues. Looked up from germline, CDR1 is LGHNA and CDR2 is YSLEER. The CDR3 here is CASSAQTGVTDTQYF. Written as DNA, the CDR3 is TGCGCCAGCAGCGCACAAACAGGGGTCACAGATACGCAGTATTTT.

The V call is TRBV28, the J call TRBJ1-4; 9 nucleotides match TRBD1. The V gene end was trimmed by 6 bases and the J gene end by 8 bases; junction bases not matched to a gene: 10. This CDR3 has 15 residues. Looked up from germline, CDR1 is MDHEN and CDR2 is SYDVKM. The CDR3 sequence: CASSTGQGIEEKLFF. CDR3 DNA: TGTGCCAGCAGCACGGGACAGGGAATAGAGGAAAAACTGTTTTTT. The whole variable domain, remainder taken from reference TRBV28 and TRBJ1-4, is DVKVTQSSRYLVKRTGEKVFLECVQDMDHENMFWYRQDPGLGLRLIYFSYDVKMKEKGDIPEGYSVSREKKERFSLILESASTNQTSMYLCASSTGQGIEEKLFFGSGTQLSVL.

The chain is built from TRBV10-1 and TRBJ2-1; 10 bases map to TRBD2. The trim removed 8 bases at V and 0 bases at J, leaving 1 base unmatched. The CDR3 totals 14 residues. Germline CDR1 is WNHNN and CDR2 is SYGVQD (reference sequence). The DNA of the CDR3 is TGCGCCAGCGCTAGCGGGGGCTCCTACAATGAGCAGTTCTTC. It translates to CASASGGSYNEQFF.

This clone was seen only once. V is TRBV4-1 and J is TRBJ2-4, with D maybe TRBD2 (6 bases). V was cut by 2 bases and J by 3 bases, with 17 bases left in between. The CDR3 runs to 17 residues. Germline V lookup: CDR1 MGHRA, CDR2 YSYEKL. The CDR3 DNA reads TGCGCCAGCAGCCAACCCGCAGCGGGCAGACGCAAAAACATTCAGTACTTC. It yields the protein CASSQPAAGRRKNIQYF.

This clone was observed a handful of times. This rearrangement joins TRBV7-8 to TRBJ2-1; TRBD2 matches at 12 bases. The length of the CDR3 is 16 residues. Germline trimming cut 4 bases from V and 8 bases from J; bases unmatched to any gene: 9. Germline-derived CDR1 and CDR2 are SGHVS and FQNEAQ. DNA of the CDR3: TGTGCCAGCAGCTCGAGACTAGCGGGAGCGCTGTATGAGCAGTTCTTC. Encoded protein: CASSSRLAGALYEQFF.

The genes are TRBV14 and TRBJ2-7; TRBD2 matches 10 bases. The V segment lost 4 bases and the J segment 5 bases; nucleotides outside the gene matches: 20. Germline V CDR1 and CDR2: SGHDN, FVKESK. The CDR3 totals 19 residues. This CDR3 is CASSPLVGLGAGGLNEQYF. The CDR3 DNA is TGTGCCAGCAGCCCTTTGGTGGGTTTAGGAGCGGGAGGGCTCAACGAGCAGTACTTC.

V is TRBV7-9 and J is TRBJ1-5, with D maybe TRBD1 (5 bases). Trimming shortened V by 1 base and J by 7 bases, and 11 bases separated the two germline ends. Per the germline V gene, CDR1 is SEHNR and CDR2 is FQNEAQ (reference sequence). This CDR3 is built from 14 residues. CDR3 in DNA: TGTGCCAGCAGCTTAGGGGGCAGCCCCCAGCCCCAGCATTTT. Its protein is CASSLGGSPQPQHF.

V usage is TRBV5-4 and J usage is TRBJ1-6; D is possibly TRBD1 (5 bases). Trimming took off 1 base at V and 7 bases at J, with 15 bases between the two ends. Germline lookup yields CDR1 SGHNT and CDR2 YYREEE (reference sequence). The CDR3 is made up of 16 amino acids. The CDR3 sequence: CASSLPLGTGNSPLHF. The DNA for the CDR3 is TGTGCCAGCAGCTTGCCCCTAGGGACTGGGAATTCACCCCTCCACTTT.

This chain joins TRBV5-1 and TRBJ2-1; 10 positions agree with TRBD2. The length of the CDR3 is 16 residues. The germline V gene has CDR1 SGHRS and CDR2 YFSETQ. The V gene end was trimmed by 4 bases and the J gene end by 5 bases; junction bases not matched to a gene: 9. In nucleotides, the CDR3 is TGCGCCAGCAGCACCCGGACTAGCGGTGGTAACAATGAGCAGTTCTTC. It is translated as CASSTRTSGGNNEQFF.

J is TRBJ2-1 and V is TRBV29-1; D may be TRBD2 (6 bases). Trimming pared 8 bases from V and 8 bases from J, leaving 10 bases between. Germline lookup yields CDR1 SQVTM and CDR2 ANQGSEA. The CDR3 runs 10 residues. CDR3 nucleotides: TGCAGCTCCAGGGAGGATGAGCAGTTCTTC. It yields the protein CSSREDEQFF.

The genes are TRBV9 and TRBJ1-6; D is ambiguous. The CDR3 spans 14 residues. Germline V gene lookup returns CDR1 SGDLS and CDR2 YYNGEE. V dropped 3 bases and J dropped 2 bases, with 6 bases sitting between them. CDR3 in DNA: TGTGCCAGCAGCGGACTGCCCTATAATTCACCCCTCCACTTT. Translation gives CASSGLPYNSPLHF.